The clone carrying this T cell receptor (beta chain) was picked up a small number of times. The data derive from a study of blood T cells in healthy people across ages. Per sample, no less than 5 micrograms of total RNA were extracted. V gave up 4 bases and J gave up 5 bases, with 8 bases separating them. Germline lookup yields CDR1 SQVTM and CDR2 ANQGSEA. The CDR3 spans 11 residues. The second PCR ran 7 to 11 cycles with a sample-barcoded 5' primer and J-beta primers. TCRdb processed the 5' RACE reads anew with MiXCR; each CDR3 protein has one entry. The sample lists about 640,000 distinct CDR3 sequences; under 70% were seen once.

The source is a man between 60 and 70 years old in good health. V gene TRBV29-1 combines with J gene TRBJ2-5; D gene unclear. Sequenced input: blood. This CDR3 is CSVALMETQYF. CDR3 in DNA: TGCAGCGTTGCATTAATGGAGACCCAGTACTTC.